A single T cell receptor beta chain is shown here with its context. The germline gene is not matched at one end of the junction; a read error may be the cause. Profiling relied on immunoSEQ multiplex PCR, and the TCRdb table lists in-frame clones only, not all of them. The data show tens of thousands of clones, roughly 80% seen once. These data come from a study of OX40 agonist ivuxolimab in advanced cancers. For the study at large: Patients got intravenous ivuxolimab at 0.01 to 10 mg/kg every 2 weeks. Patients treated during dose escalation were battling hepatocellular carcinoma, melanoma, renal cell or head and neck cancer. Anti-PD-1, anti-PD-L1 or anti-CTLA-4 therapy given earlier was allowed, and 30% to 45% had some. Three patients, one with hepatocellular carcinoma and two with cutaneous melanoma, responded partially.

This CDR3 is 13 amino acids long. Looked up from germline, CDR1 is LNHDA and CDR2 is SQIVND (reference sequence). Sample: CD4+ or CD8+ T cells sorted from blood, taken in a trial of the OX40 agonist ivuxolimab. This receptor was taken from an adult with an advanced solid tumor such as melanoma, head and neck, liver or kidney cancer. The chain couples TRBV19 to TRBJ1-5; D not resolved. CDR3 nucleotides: TGTGCCAGTAGTATTGATAGCCATCAGCCCCAGCATTTT. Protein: CASSIDSHQPQHF.